This T cell receptor beta chain was recovered during a study of CD8 T cells in Susac syndrome (dated by TCRdb to between 2017 and 2020). The study in broad terms: The study used repertoire sequencing to test whether antigen drove CD8+ T cell activation and differentiation in Susac syndrome.

Peripheral blood CD8+ and CD4+ T cells from healthy donors, Susac syndrome patients and multiple sclerosis patients were profiled by high-throughput TCR beta sequencing. The healthy donors served as controls matched for age and sex. Bulk CD8+ and CD4+ T cells were purified by magnetic negative isolation, whereas CD8+ TEMRA cells were enriched by FACS. Blood was drawn into EDTA tubes, processed within 24 hours, and PBMCs were isolated by density gradient centrifugation. PBMCs destined for TCR sequencing were cryopreserved in liquid nitrogen and later thawed in a 37 °C water bath. The sorted or isolated CD4+, CD8+ and CD8+ TEMRA cells reached a purity of at least 90%. RNA was extracted using the RNeasy kit, and roughly 0.5 to 1 ug of the RNA was reverse transcribed with random hexamers. The immunoSEQ multiplex PCR assay, which covers 54 Vbeta and 13 Jbeta segments, was used to amplify TCR beta CDR3 regions. To correct PCR amplification bias, a synthetic template baseline was used for both primer optimization and computational correction. The authors processed their data as follows. Reads were annotated to V, D and J genes according to IMGT and were analyzed with immunoSEQ Analyzer, with only productive sequences retained. Clonality was calculated as one minus the Shannon entropy normalized by log2 of the number of productive unique sequences. Public and private clones were assessed among the 100 most prevalent clones of each patient and control. Clones were defined as Susac-specific when absent from the healthy and MS cohorts, from over a thousand published viral clones and from other ImmuneACCESS disease sequences. TCRdb reprocessed the public reads (quality trimming at Q25 with fastp, clone calling with MiXCR) and kept in-frame beta chains. Rows with one shared CDR3 protein collapse into an entry with the most common genes and DNA. These V and J calls rely on TCRdb rather than the paper's analysis. This sample comprises more than 95,000 distinct CDR3 sequences, approximately 96% of them detected only once. The ten largest clones capture roughly 0.08% of the sample.

Comments on this clonotype: Its antigen has not been determined. Per-base quality was not reported, and no clone a single base away is much larger than it.

The germline V gene yields SQVTM for CDR1 and ANQGSEA for CDR2. From the cysteine through the phenylalanine, the CDR3 covers 14 amino acids. The only DNA kept is the CDR3, 42 bases in frame from the first base. V is cut back by 1 base and J by 5 bases, with 5 bases in the junction unmatched. Paper-wide results and their limitations: The number of individuals in the TCR sequencing and HLA analysis was acknowledged as relatively small.

Recombination connected TRBV29-1 to TRBJ1-1; the central 9 bases match TRBD1. The receptor was isolated from a human donor in good health. Input material: CD4+ T cells from PBMCs. At the DNA level, the sequence is TGCAGCGTTGAAGGAGGACAGGGGAGAACTGAAGCTTTCTTT. Its protein product is CSVEGGQGRTEAFF.